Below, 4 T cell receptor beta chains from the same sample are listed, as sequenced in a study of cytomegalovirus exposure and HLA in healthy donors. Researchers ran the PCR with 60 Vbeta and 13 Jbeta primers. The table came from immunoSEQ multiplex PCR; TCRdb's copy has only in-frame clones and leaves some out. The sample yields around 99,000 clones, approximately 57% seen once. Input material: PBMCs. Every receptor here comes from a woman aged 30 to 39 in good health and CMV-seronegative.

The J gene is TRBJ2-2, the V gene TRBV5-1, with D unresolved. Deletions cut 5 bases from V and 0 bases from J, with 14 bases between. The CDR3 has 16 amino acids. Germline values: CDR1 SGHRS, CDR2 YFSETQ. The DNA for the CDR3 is TGCGCCAGCAGTCTTCGACTGACTGCGAACACCGGGGAGCTGTTTTTT. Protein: CASSLRLTANTGELFF.

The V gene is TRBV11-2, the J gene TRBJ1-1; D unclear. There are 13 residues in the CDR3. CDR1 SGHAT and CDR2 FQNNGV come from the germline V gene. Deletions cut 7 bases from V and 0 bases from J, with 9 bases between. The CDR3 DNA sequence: TGTGCCAGCAAAGTGAGGCTGAACACTGAAGCTTTCTTT. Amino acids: CASKVRLNTEAFF. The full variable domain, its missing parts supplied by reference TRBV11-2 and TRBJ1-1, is EAGVAQSPRYKIIEKRQSVAFWCNPISGHATLYWYQQILGQGPKLLIQFQNNGVVDDSQLPKDRFSAERLKGVDSTLKIQPAKLEDSAVYLCASKVRLNTEAFFGQGTRLTVV.

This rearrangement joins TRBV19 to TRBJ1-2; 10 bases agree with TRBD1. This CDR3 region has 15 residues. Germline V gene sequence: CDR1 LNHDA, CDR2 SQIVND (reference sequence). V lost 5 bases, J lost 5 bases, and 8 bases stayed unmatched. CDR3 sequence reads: CASSPSDRGVYGYTF. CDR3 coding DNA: TGTGCCAGTAGTCCCTCGGACAGGGGGGTTTATGGCTACACCTTC.

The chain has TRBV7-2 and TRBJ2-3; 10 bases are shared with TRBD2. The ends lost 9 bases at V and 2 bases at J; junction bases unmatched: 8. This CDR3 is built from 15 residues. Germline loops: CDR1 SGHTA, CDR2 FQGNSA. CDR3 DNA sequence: TGTGCCAGTGTCAGACTAGCGGGCTTCACAGATACGCAGTATTTT. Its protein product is CASVRLAGFTDTQYF.